One sample yielded the 6 T cell receptor beta chains listed below, sequenced in a study of response to subunit inactivated influenza vaccine. In TCRdb, the RT-PCR reads were re-called with MiXCR into one record per CDR3 protein. The table lists 500,000 or so distinct CDR3 sequences, 16% of them singletons. Sequenced material: CD4+ T cells sorted from PBMCs, taken around 25 months after vaccination. Receptors were obtained from a man aged 50-75 years who received an inactivated influenza vaccine.

The chain combines TRBV5-4 with TRBJ2-1; D is unresolved. Looked up from germline, CDR1 is SGHNT and CDR2 is YYREEE (reference sequence). Trimming took off 4 bases at V and 9 bases at J, with 14 bases between the two ends. The length of the CDR3 is 13 residues. In DNA form, the CDR3 reads TGTGCCAGCAGCGGGAACCGCTGGGGTGAGCAGTTCTTC. Its protein is CASSGNRWGEQFF.

This clonotype appeared a few times. V and J are TRBV6-2 or TRBV6-3 and TRBJ1-5; D remains unclear. The CDR3 is 15 residues long. The V gene's germline CDR1 is MNHEY and CDR2 SVGEGT. V was shortened by 2 bases and J by 2 bases, with 10 bases between the two germline ends. The CDR3 reads CASSYMGSGNQPQHF. DNA for the CDR3: TGTGCCAGCAGTTACATGGGGTCGGGCAATCAGCCCCAGCATTTT.

This clonotype was seen a few times. J is TRBJ2-1 and V is TRBV5-5; 10 positions match TRBD2. With V trimmed by 4 bases and J by 9 bases, 4 bases remained unmatched. Looked up from germline, CDR1 is SGHKS and CDR2 is YYEKEE (reference sequence). The CDR3 extends over 13 amino acids. The CDR3 sequence is CASSAGLATEQFF. The CDR3 nucleotides read TGTGCCAGCAGCGCGGGACTAGCGACTGAGCAGTTCTTC.

This clonotype was counted only a few times. The V call is TRBV3-1, the J call TRBJ1-4, with D unclear. Germline CDR1 reads LGHDT; CDR2 reads YNNKEL (reference sequence). The CDR3 contains 15 residues. Trimming cost V 1 base and J 0 bases, with 6 bases left between them. CDR3 bases: TGTGCCAGCAGCCAAGGAGTTGCAACTAATGAAAAACTGTTTTTT. It specifies CASSQGVATNEKLFF.

This chain joins TRBV7-9 and TRBJ2-1, with 8 bases matching TRBD1. Germline V gene lookup returns CDR1 SEHNR and CDR2 FQNEAQ (reference sequence). The CDR3 covers 14 residues. Trimming at V came to 4 bases and at J to 6 bases, leaving 5 bases not matched to a gene. The CDR3 coding sequence is TGTGCCAGCAGCTCCTACAGGGGGAGCAATGAGCAGTTCTTC. Translation gives CASSSYRGSNEQFF.

This clonotype was found a few times. The chain combines TRBV11-2 with TRBJ2-1; D is uncertain. Germline lookup yields CDR1 SGHAT and CDR2 FQNNGV. The CDR3 extends over 14 amino acids. V was trimmed by 1 base and J by 3 bases, leaving 7 bases between them. The CDR3 region is CASSLGLDYNEQFF. The CDR3 nucleotides are TGTGCCAGCAGCTTAGGGCTGGACTACAATGAGCAGTTCTTC.